This T cell receptor (beta chain) was recorded in a study of T cells after yellow fever vaccination. Study observations and caveats: Re-detected after boosting: most primary clones, 96% of CD4 and over 80% of CD8. Abundant bulk-derived clonotypes could contaminate FACS-sorted repertoires. It was the secondary response that reached its peak faster, day 5 versus 15, but it was weaker. Clonotypes found in both CD4 and CD8 compartments made up a small share.

A single record per CDR3 protein comes from TCRdb applying MiXCR to the 5' RACE reads. The repertoire has about 400,000 distinct CDR3 sequences, roughly 6.2% of them found once; the top ten carry about 15%. CDR3 length: 14 amino acids. The germline V gene encodes CDR1 LGHNA and CDR2 YSLEER. Notes on this clonotype: What it recognizes is unknown. A junction boundary mismatches the germline segment, possibly from a read error.

This sequence joins TRBV4-3 and TRBJ2-3, with 8 bases aligning to TRBD1. This receptor was identified in a man younger than 40 who received the YFV17D yellow fever vaccine. This specimen was PBMCs, taken 5 days after the yellow fever booster vaccination. The CDR3 bases are TGCGCCAGCAGCCTTGACAGGGGCACAGATACGCCGTATTTT. It yields the protein CASSLDRGTDTPYF.